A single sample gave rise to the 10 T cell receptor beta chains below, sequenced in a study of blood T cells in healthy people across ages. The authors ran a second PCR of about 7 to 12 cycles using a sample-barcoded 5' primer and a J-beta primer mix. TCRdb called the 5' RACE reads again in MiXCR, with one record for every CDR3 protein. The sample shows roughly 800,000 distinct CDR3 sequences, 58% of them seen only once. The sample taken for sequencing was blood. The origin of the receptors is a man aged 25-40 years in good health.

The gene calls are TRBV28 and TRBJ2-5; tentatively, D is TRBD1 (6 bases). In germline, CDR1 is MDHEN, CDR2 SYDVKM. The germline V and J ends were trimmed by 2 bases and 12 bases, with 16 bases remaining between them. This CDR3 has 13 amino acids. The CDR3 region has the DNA TGTGCCAGCAGTTTAAGCAGGGGCACTAGGAAGTACTTC. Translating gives CASSLSRGTRKYF.

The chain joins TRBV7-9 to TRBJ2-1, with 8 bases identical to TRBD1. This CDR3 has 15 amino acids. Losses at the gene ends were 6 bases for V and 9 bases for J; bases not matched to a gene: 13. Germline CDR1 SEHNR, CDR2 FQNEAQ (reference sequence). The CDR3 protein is CASRGTGTGLREQFF. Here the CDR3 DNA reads TGTGCCAGCAGAGGCACCGGGACAGGACTCCGTGAGCAGTTCTTC.

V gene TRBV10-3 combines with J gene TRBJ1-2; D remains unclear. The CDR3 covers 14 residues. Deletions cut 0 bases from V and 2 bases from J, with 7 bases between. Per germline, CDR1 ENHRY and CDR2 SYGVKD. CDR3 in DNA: TGTGCCATCAGTGAGTCCGAAAGAAACTATGGCTACACCTTC. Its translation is CAISESERNYGYTF.

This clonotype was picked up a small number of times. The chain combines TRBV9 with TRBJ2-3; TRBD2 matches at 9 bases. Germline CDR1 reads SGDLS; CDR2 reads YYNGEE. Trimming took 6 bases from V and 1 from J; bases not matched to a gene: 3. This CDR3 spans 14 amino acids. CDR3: CASNKREGTDTQYF. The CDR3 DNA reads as TGTGCCAGCAATAAGCGGGAGGGCACAGATACGCAGTATTTT.

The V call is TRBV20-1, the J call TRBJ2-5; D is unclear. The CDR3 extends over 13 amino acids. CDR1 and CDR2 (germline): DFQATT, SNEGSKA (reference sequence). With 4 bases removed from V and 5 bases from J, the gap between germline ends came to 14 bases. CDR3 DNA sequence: TGCAGTGCTAAGGTGGCCCCTGGTGAGACCCAGTACTTC. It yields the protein CSAKVAPGETQYF.

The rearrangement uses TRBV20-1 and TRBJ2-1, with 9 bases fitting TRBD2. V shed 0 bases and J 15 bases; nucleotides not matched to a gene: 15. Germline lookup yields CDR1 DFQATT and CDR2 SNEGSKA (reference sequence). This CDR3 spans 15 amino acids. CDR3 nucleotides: TGCAGTGCTAGAGATCAGGAGCGGGGGGTCCCAGCCCCGTTCTTC. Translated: CSARDQERGVPAPFF.

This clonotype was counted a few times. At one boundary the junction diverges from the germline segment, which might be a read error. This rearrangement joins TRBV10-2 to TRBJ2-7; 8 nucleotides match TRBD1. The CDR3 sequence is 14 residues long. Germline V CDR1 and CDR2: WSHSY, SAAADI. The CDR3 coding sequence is TGCGCCAGCAGTGAGCCGGACAGGGTAATGGAGCGGTACTTC. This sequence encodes CASSEPDRVMERYF.

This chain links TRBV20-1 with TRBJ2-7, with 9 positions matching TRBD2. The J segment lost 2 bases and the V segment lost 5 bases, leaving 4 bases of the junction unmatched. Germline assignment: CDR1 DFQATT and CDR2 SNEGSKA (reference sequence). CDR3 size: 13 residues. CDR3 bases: TGCAGTGCTGGTAGCGGGGGTCCCTACGAGCAGTACTTC. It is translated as CSAGSGGPYEQYF.

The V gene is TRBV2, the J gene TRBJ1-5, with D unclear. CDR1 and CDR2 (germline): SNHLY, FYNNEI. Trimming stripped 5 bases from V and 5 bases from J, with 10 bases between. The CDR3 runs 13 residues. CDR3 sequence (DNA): TGTGCCAGCAGTTGGACCCAGGATCAGCCCCAGCATTTT. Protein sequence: CASSWTQDQPQHF.

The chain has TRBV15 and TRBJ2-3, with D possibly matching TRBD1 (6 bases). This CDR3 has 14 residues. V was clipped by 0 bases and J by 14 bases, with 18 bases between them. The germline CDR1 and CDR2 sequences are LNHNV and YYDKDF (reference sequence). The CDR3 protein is CATSRDRSAGVLYF. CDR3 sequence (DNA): TGTGCCACCAGCAGAGATAGGTCGGCAGGGGTTCTGTATTTT.